This is a list of T cell receptor beta chains from one sample in a study of blood T cell repertoires in COVID-19. The table came from immunoSEQ multiplex PCR; TCRdb's copy has only in-frame clones and leaves some out. Among approximately 180,000 clones listed, more than 75% were seen once. Sequencing was done on a sample of PBMCs or T cells enriched from blood (not recorded which). These receptors all come from a woman in her fifties or sixties who had recovered from COVID-19. The CDR3 runs from the conserved cysteine through the conserved F or W. D genes are given only for firm matches. Clone sizes are given selectively: once, few, many, or a class where the clone is expanded.

D gene,clone size,V gene,J gene,CDR3 protein,CDR3 DNA
TRBD1,NA,TRBV6-5,TRBJ1-5,CASKDREGGNQPQHF,TGTGCCAGCAAAGACAGGGAAGGGGGCAATCAGCCCCAGCATTTT
NA,once,TRBV10-3,TRBJ2-1,CAISESEWGTLRSNEQFF,TGTGCCATCAGTGAGTCAGAGTGGGGGACATTACGTTCCAATGAGCAGTTCTTC
NA,NA,TRBV2,TRBJ1-1,CASSEAETKITEAFF,TGTGCCAGCAGTGAAGCGGAGACGAAGATCACTGAAGCTTTCTTT
NA,once,TRBV19,TRBJ2-2,CASSLGLHPGELFF,TGTGCCAGTAGTTTAGGACTCCACCCCGGGGAGCTGTTTTTT
NA,few,TRBV19,TRBJ1-2,CASSPGWQQNYGYTF,TGTGCCAGTAGTCCAGGTTGGCAGCAGAACTATGGCTACACCTTC
NA,few,TRBV4-2,TRBJ1-2,CASSQDPTVPGENGYTF,TGTGCCAGCAGCCAAGATCCAACGGTACCGGGAGAAAATGGCTACACCTTC
TRBD2,NA,TRBV28,TRBJ2-1,CASSFGTSGRLDEQFF,TGTGCCAGCAGTTTTGGGACTAGCGGAAGACTGGATGAGCAGTTCTTC
TRBD2,NA,TRBV15,TRBJ2-1,CATSRTGRPILAGVRDEQFF,TGTGCCACCAGCAGAACGGGACGGCCGATCCTAGCGGGGGTCCGCGATGAGCAGTTCTTC
TRBD2,NA,TRBV10-3,TRBJ2-1,CATRGGSDNEQFF,TGTGCCACTCGGGGGGGATCAGACAATGAGCAGTTCTTC
TRBD1,NA,TRBV10-1,TRBJ1-6,CASSPGTANSPLHF,TGCGCCAGCAGCCCTGGGACAGCAAATTCACCCCTCCACTTT
TRBD1,few,TRBV7-2,TRBJ2-7,CASSLAGTDNYEQYF,TGTGCCAGCAGCTTAGCGGGGACAGACAACTACGAGCAGTACTTC
NA,NA,TRBV27,TRBJ1-1,CASSFRENTEAFF,TGTGCCAGCAGTTTTCGGGAGAACACTGAAGCTTTCTTT
TRBD1,NA,TRBV28,TRBJ1-2,CASSLWADRDYGYTF,TGTGCCAGCAGTTTATGGGCCGACAGGGACTATGGCTACACCTTC
NA,NA,TRBV4-1,TRBJ1-2,CASSQVRGGLGARGYTF,TGCGCCAGCAGCCAAGTCCGGGGGGGGCTAGGCGCGCGGGGCTACACCTTC
TRBD2,NA,TRBV3-1/TRBV3-2,TRBJ2-7,CASSQGLAGVFGEQYF,TGTGCCAGCAGCCAGGGACTAGCGGGAGTTTTCGGCGAGCAGTACTTC
NA,NA,TRBV6-5,TRBJ2-7,CASSVRGYYEQYF,TGTGCCAGCAGCGTCAGGGGCTACTACGAGCAGTACTTC
TRBD1,NA,TRBV6-5,TRBJ1-2,CASSSGTASGYTF,TGTGCCAGCAGTTCAGGGACAGCGAGTGGCTACACCTTC
TRBD1,NA,TRBV10-1,TRBJ2-7,CASSEGTGIYEQYF,TGCGCCAGCAGTGAAGGGACAGGGATCTACGAGCAGTACTTC
TRBD1,NA,TRBV9,TRBJ1-1,CASSPSPLDRAAEAFF,TGTGCCAGCAGCCCTTCCCCCCTAGACAGGGCGGCTGAAGCTTTCTTT
TRBD2,NA,TRBV6-2/TRBV6-3,TRBJ2-5,CASSEGGVKVTQYF,TGTGCCAGCAGTGAGGGAGGGGTAAAGGTGACCCAGTACTTC